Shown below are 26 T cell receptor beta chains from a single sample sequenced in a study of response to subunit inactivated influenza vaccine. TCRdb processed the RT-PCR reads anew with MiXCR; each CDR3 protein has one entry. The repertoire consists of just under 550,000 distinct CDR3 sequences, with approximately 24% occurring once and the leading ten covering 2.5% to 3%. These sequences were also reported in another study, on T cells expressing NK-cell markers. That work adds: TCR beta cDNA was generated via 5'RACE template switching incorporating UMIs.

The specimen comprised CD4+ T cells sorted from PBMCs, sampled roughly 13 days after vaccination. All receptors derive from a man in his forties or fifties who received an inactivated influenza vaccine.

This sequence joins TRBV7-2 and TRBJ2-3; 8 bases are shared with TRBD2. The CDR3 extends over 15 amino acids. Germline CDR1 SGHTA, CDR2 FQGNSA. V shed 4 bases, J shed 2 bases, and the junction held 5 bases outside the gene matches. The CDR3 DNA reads TGTGCCAGCAGCTATGTAGCGGGGTACACAGATACGCAGTATTTT. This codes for CASSYVAGYTDTQYF. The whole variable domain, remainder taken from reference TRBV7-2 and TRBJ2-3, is GAGVSQSPSNKVTEKGKDVELRCDPISGHTALYWYRQSLGQGLEFLIYFQGNSAPDKSGLPSDRFSAERTGGSVSTLTIQRTQQEDSAVYLCASSYVAGYTDTQYFGPGTRLTVL.

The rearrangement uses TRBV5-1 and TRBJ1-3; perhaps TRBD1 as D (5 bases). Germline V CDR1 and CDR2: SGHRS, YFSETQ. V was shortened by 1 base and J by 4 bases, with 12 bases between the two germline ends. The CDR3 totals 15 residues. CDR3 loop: CASSLLGDSGNTIYF. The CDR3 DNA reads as TGCGCCAGCAGCTTGTTAGGGGATTCAGGAAACACCATATATTTT.

The CDR3 DNA follows: TGTGCCAGCACCAAACCCGCCAGGGCTGAGCAGTTCTTC. Translation gives CASTKPARAEQFF. V gene TRBV6-2 or TRBV6-3 combines with J gene TRBJ2-1, with D possibly TRBD1 on 5 matching bases. From germline, CDR1 is MNHEY and CDR2 SVGEGT. Trimming stripped 7 bases from V and 9 bases from J, with 16 bases between. This CDR3 contains 13 residues.

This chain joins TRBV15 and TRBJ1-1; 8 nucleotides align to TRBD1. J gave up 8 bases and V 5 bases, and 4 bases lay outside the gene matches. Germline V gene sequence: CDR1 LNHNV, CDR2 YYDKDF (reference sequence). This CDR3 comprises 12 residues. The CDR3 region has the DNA TGTGCCACCAGCGGACAGGGCTACGAAGCTTTCTTT. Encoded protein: CATSGQGYEAFF.

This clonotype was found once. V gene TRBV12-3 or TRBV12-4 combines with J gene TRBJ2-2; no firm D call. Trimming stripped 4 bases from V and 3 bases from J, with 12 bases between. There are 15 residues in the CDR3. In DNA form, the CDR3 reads TGTGCCAGCAGTTGGTCGGCTACGGACACCGGGGAGCTGTTTTTT. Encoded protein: CASSWSATDTGELFF.

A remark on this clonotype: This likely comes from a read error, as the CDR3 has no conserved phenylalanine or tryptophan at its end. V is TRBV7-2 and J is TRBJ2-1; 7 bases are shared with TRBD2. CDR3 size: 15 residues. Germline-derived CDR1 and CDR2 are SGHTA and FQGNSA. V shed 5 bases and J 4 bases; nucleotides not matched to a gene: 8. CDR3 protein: CASSPRTSGYNEQFL. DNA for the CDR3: TGTGCCAGCAGCCCCCGGACTAGTGGGTACAATGAGCAGTTCTTG.

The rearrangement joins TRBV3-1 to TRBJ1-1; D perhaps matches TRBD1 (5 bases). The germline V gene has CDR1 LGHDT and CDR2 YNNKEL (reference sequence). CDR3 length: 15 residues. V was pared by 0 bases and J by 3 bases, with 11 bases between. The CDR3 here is CASSQDGIRDTEAFF. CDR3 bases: TGTGCCAGCAGCCAAGACGGGATCAGGGACACTGAAGCTTTCTTT.

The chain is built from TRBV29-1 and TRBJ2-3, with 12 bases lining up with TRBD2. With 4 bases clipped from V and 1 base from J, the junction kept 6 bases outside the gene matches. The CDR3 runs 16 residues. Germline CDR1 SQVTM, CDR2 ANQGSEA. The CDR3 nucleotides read TGCAGCGTTGCGGTCCTAGCGGGAGGGGGCACAGATACGCAGTATTTT. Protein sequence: CSVAVLAGGGTDTQYF.

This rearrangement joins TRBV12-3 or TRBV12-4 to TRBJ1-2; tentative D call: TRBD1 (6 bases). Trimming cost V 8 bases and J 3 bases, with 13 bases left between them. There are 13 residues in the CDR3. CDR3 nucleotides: TGTGCCAGCGGATGGAGACAGGACTATGGCTACACCTTC. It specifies CASGWRQDYGYTF.

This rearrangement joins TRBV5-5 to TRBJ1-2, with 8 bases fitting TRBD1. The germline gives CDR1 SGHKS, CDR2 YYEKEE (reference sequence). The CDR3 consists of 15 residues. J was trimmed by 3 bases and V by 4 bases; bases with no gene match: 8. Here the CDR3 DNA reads TGTGCCAGCAGCATCGGACAGGGTATGGACTATGGCTACACCTTC. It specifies CASSIGQGMDYGYTF.

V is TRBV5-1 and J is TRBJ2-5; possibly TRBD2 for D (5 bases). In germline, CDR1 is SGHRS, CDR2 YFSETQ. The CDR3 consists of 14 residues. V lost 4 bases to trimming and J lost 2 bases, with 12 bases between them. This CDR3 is CASSRLITQETQYF. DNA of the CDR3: TGCGCCAGCAGCCGACTAATTACGCAAGAGACCCAGTACTTC. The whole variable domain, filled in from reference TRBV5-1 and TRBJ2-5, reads KAGVTQTPRYLIKTRGQQVTLSCSPISGHRSVSWYQQTPGQGLQFLFEYFSETQRNKGNFPGRFSGRQFSNSRSEMNVSTLELGDSALYLCASSRLITQETQYFGPGTRLLVL.

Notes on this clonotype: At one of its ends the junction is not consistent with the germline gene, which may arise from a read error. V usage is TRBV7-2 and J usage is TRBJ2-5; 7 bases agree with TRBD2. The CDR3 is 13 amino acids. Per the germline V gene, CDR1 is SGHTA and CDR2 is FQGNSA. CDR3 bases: TGTGCCAGCAGCTTCTCTAGCGGAGAGACCCAGCACTTC. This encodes CASSFSSGETQHF.

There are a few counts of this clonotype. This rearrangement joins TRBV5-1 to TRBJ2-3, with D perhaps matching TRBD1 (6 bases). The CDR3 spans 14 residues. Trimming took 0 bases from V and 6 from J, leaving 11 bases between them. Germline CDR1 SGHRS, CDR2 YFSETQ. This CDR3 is CASSLGQVPDTQYF. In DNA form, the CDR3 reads TGCGCCAGCAGCTTGGGACAGGTCCCCGATACGCAGTATTTT.

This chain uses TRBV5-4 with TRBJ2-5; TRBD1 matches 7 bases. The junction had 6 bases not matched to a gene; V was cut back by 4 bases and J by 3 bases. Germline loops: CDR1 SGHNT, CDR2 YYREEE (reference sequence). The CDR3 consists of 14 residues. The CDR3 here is CASSPGTDKETQYF. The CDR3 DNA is TGTGCCAGCAGCCCTGGGACAGATAAAGAGACCCAGTACTTC.

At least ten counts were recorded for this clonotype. CDR3 amino acids: CASSPQAGGLQRGGKTQYF. The CDR3 DNA sequence: TGTGCCAGCAGCCCCCAGGCAGGGGGATTGCAGCGGGGGGGTAAGACCCAGTACTTC. The genes are TRBV11-2 and TRBJ2-5, with 10 bases fitting TRBD2. This CDR3 is 19 amino acids long. Germline loops: CDR1 SGHAT, CDR2 FQNNGV. The ends lost 5 bases at V and 6 bases at J; junction bases unmatched: 21.

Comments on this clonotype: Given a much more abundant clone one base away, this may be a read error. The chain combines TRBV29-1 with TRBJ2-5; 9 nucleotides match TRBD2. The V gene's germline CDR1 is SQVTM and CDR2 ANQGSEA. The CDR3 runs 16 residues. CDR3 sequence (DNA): TGCAGCGTTGAAGATCGGCTAGCGGGGTACCATGAGACCCAGTACTTC. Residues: CSVEDRLAGYHETQYF. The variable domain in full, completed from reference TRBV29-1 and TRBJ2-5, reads SAVISQKPSRDICQRGTSLTIQCQVDSQVTMMFWYRQQPGQSLTLIATANQGSEATYESGFVIDKFPISRPNLTFSTLTVSNMSPEDSSIYLCSVEDRLAGYHETQYFGPGTRLLVL.

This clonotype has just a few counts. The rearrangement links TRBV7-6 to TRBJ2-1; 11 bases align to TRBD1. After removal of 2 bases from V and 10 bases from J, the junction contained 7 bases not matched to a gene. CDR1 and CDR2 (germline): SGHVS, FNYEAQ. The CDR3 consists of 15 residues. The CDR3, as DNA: TGTGCCAGCAGCTTATCCGGACAGGGGGCCGGGGAGCAGTTCTTC. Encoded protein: CASSLSGQGAGEQFF.

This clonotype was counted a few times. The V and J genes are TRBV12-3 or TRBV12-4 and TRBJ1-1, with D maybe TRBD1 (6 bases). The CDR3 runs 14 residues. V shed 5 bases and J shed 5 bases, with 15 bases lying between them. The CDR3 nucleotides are TGTGCCAGCAGTCTAACACAGGGAGGGACTGAAGCTTTCTTT. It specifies CASSLTQGGTEAFF.

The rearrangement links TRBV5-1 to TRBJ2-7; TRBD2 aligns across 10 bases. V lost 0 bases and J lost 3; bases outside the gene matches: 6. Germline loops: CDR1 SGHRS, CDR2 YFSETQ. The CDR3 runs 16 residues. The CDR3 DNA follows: TGCGCCAGCAGCTTGGCCGAGATAGCGGGGGGCTACGAGCAGTACTTC. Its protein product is CASSLAEIAGGYEQYF.

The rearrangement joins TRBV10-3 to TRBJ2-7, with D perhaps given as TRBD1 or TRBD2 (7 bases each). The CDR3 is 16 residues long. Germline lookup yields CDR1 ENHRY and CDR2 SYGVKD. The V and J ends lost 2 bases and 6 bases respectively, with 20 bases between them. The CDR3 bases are TGTGCCATCAGTGAGAGGGGGGGCAGGGGGACTGGCGAGCAGTACTTC. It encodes CAISERGGRGTGEQYF.

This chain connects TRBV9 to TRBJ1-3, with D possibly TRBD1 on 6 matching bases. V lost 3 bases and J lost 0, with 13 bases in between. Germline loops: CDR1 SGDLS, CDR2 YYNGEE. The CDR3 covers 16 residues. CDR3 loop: CASSEGHRSSGNTIYF. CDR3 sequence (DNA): TGTGCCAGCAGCGAGGGACATCGGAGCTCTGGAAACACCATATATTTT.

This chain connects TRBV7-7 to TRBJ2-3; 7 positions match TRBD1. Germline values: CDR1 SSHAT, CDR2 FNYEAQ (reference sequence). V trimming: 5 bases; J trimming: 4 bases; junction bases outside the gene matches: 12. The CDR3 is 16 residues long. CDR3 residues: CASSIPTGWKADTQYF. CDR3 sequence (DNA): TGTGCCAGCAGCATTCCGACAGGGTGGAAAGCAGATACGCAGTATTTT.

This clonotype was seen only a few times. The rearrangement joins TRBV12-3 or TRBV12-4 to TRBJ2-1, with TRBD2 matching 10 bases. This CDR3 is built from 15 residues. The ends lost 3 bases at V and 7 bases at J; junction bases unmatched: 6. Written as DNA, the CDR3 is TGTGCCAGCAGTTTTGTCCTAGCGGGGGTTAATGAGCAGTTCTTC. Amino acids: CASSFVLAGVNEQFF.

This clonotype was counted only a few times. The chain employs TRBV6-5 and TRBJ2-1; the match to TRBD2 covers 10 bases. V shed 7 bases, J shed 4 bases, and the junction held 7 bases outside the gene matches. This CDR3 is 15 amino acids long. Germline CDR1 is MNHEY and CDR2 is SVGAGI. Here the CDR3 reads CASNRAGGPYNEQFF. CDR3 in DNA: TGTGCCAGCAATAGAGCGGGGGGGCCGTACAATGAGCAGTTCTTC.

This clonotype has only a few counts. CDR3 nucleotide sequence: TGTGCCAGCAGCTTAGCTGTTTACCCCCACAATGAGCAGTTCTTC. Its protein product is CASSLAVYPHNEQFF. V is TRBV7-2 and J is TRBJ2-1; D gene ambiguous. Trimming stripped 0 bases from V and 5 bases from J, with 11 bases between. Germline V gives CDR1 SGHTA, CDR2 FQGNSA. This CDR3 spans 15 amino acids.

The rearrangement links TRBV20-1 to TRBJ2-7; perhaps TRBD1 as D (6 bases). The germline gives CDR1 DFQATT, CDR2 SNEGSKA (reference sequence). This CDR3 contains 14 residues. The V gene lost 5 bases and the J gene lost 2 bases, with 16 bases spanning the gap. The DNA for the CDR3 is TGCAGTGCTCTAAGCAGGGGTCACCCCTACGAGCAGTACTTC. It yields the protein CSALSRGHPYEQYF.